These 10 T cell receptor beta chains were all obtained from the same sample, sequenced in a study of blood T cells in healthy people across ages. The authors ran a second PCR of 7 to 11 cycles using a sample-barcoded 5' primer and a J-beta primer mix. One entry per CDR3 protein results from TCRdb running MiXCR on the 5' RACE reads. The repertoire holds 650,000 or so distinct CDR3 sequences, with about 51% as singletons. Sequenced input: blood. Receptors were obtained from a woman of 80 years or more in good health.

A remark on this clonotype: This sequence may be a read error, since a much larger clone differs from it by one base. The V call is TRBV7-9, the J call TRBJ2-4, with D maybe TRBD2 (6 bases). The DNA matches TRBJ2-7 better at its end, which makes the J call doubtful. This CDR3 comprises 15 residues. Germline values: CDR1 SEHNR, CDR2 FQNEAQ (reference sequence). The CDR3: CASSLGAGRAYEQYF. The CDR3 DNA sequence: TGTGCCAGCAGCTTAGGGGCGGGACGGGCCTACGAGCAGTACTTC.

This chain joins TRBV21-1 and TRBJ2-5; the D call in the table, TRBD1, was not verified against the DNA. TRBV21-1 is designated a pseudogene. This CDR3 is 15 amino acids long. CDR3 loop: CASSKARTGSGEQYF. As DNA, the CDR3 is TGTGCCAGCAGCAAAGCTAGGACAGGGTCTGGGGAGCAGTACTTC.

The table lists this clonotype with a few counts. This chain joins TRBV28 and TRBJ2-2; D is ambiguous. V lost 3 bases and J lost 3, with 14 bases in between. Per the germline V gene, CDR1 is MDHEN and CDR2 is SYDVKM. The length of the CDR3 is 16 residues. In nucleotides, the CDR3 is TGTGCCAGCAGTTTGTCGGGTGAAGGAGACACCGGGGAGCTGTTTTTT. It yields the protein CASSLSGEGDTGELFF.

The J gene is TRBJ1-1, the V gene TRBV28; D uncertain. Germline V gene data show CDR1 as MDHEN and CDR2 as SYDVKM. V shed 4 bases and J shed 0 bases, with 12 bases lying between them. The CDR3 sequence is 15 residues long. DNA of the CDR3: TGTGCCAGCAGTTCGTTTGGACTGTTGAACACTGAAGCTTTCTTT. This sequence encodes CASSSFGLLNTEAFF. Combining the CDR3 with reference TRBV28 and TRBJ1-1 gives the whole variable domain DVKVTQSSRYLVKRTGEKVFLECVQDMDHENMFWYRQDPGLGLRLIYFSYDVKMKEKGDIPEGYSVSREKKERFSLILESASTNQTSMYLCASSSFGLLNTEAFFGQGTRLTVV.

This clonotype occurred many times. The chain employs TRBV12-3 or TRBV12-4 and TRBJ2-1; no firm D call. The V gene lost 1 base and the J gene lost 4 bases, with 5 bases spanning the gap. This CDR3 has 13 amino acids. CDR3 sequence: CASSLGAYNEQFF. CDR3 DNA: TGTGCCAGCAGTTTAGGTGCGTACAATGAGCAGTTCTTC.

The rearrangement uses TRBV6-2 or TRBV6-3 and TRBJ1-1, with unresolved D. The CDR3 is 14 amino acids. Trimming took 5 bases from V and 6 from J, leaving 16 bases between them. The germline CDR1 and CDR2 sequences are MNHEY and SVGEGT. CDR3 residues: CASSRSGSVAEAFF. CDR3 in DNA: TGTGCCAGCAGTCGCTCGGGGTCCGTCGCTGAAGCTTTCTTT.

A few counts support this clonotype. Being one base from a much bigger clone, this may be a read error. The genes are TRBV5-6 and TRBJ2-6; D is perhaps TRBD1 (5 bases). V lost 1 base and J 0 bases, leaving 11 bases between the germline ends. From germline, CDR1 is SGHDT and CDR2 YYEEEE. This CDR3 has 17 residues. The CDR3 nucleotides read TGTGCCAGCAGCTTGCTACAGGCTCGCTCTGGGGCCAACGTCCTGACTTTC. Its translation: CASSLLQARSGANVLTF.

In its sample, this clonotype was seen a few times. The rearrangement uses TRBV7-2 and TRBJ2-1; 8 nucleotides match TRBD1. This CDR3 is built from 16 residues. Looked up from germline, CDR1 is SGHTA and CDR2 is FQGNSA. Trimming cost V 1 base and J 4 bases; bases outside gene matches: 6. CDR3 coding DNA: TGTGCCAGCAGCTTAGTTGCGACAGGGGAATACAATGAGCAGTTCTTC. Its protein product is CASSLVATGEYNEQFF.

This clonotype was found many times. This rearrangement joins TRBV24-1 to TRBJ2-2, with TRBD1 matching 8 bases. The junction had 7 bases not matched to a gene; V was cut back by 7 bases and J by 4 bases. Per the germline V gene, CDR1 is KGHDR and CDR2 is SFDVKD. The CDR3 is 15 residues long. CDR3 DNA sequence: TGTGCCACCAGCCCCACTACAGGGGGCACCGGGGAGCTGTTTTTT. Its translation is CATSPTTGGTGELFF.

Details on this clonotype: Being one base from a much bigger clone, this may be a read error. As DNA, the CDR3 is TGTGCCAGCAGTCGACTAGCGGGACCCTCTTCCTCCGAGCAGTACTTC. It translates to CASSRLAGPSSSEQYF. J is TRBJ2-4 and V is TRBV7-8, with 11 bases that match TRBD2. The J call is uncertain, as TRBJ2-7 better fits the DNA end. CDR1 and CDR2 (germline): SGHVS, FQNEAQ. The CDR3 has 16 residues.